Each of the 23 T cell receptor beta chains below was sequenced from the same sample in a study of cytomegalovirus exposure and HLA in healthy donors. The PCR contained 60 Vbeta and 13 Jbeta primers. Data came from immunoSEQ multiplex PCR; TCRdb stores just in-frame clones and leaves some out. The sample has 200,000 to 250,000 clones; about 74% are singletons. The sequenced material came from PBMCs. These receptors all come from a man aged 35 to 55 in good health and CMV-seronegative.

This rearrangement joins TRBV11-3 to TRBJ2-1; a weak D match, TRBD1 (6 bases). Germline V gene sequence: CDR1 SGHNT, CDR2 YENEEA. CDR3 length: 16 amino acids. The germline V and J ends were trimmed by 2 bases and 8 bases, with 19 bases remaining between them. The CDR3 bases are TGTGCCAGCAGCTTACAGGGGCAGGGGCTGGGTTATGAGCAGTTCTTC. Translating gives CASSLQGQGLGYEQFF.

There are a few counts of this clone. The chain has TRBV28 and TRBJ1-1; 7 bases match TRBD1. Per germline, CDR1 MDHEN and CDR2 SYDVKM. J was trimmed by 1 base and V by 8 bases; bases with no gene match: 7. This CDR3 spans 14 amino acids. This CDR3 reads CASLNRGKNTEAFF. The CDR3 DNA follows: TGTGCCAGCCTGAACAGGGGAAAGAACACTGAAGCTTTCTTT.

In its sample, this clone was seen a few times. This rearrangement joins TRBV4-1 to TRBJ2-7, with D possibly matching TRBD1 (6 bases). The CDR3 loop spans 15 amino acids. Trimming took 0 bases from V and 2 from J, leaving 11 bases between them. The germline V gene encodes CDR1 MGHRA and CDR2 YSYEKL. The chain's CDR3 is CASSQDEGVTYEQYF. The CDR3 DNA follows: TGCGCCAGCAGCCAAGACGAGGGGGTGACCTACGAGCAGTACTTC.

The chain links TRBV4-1 to TRBJ2-7; D possibly corresponds to TRBD2 (6 bases). The V end lost 4 bases, the J end lost 7 bases, and 23 bases lay between the germline ends. The CDR3 spans 16 residues. Germline V lookup: CDR1 MGHRA, CDR2 YSYEKL. The CDR3 coding sequence is TGCGCCAGCAGCCTCGGGACTGCCGGCGGGTTTGAAGAGCAGTACTTC. It codes for CASSLGTAGGFEEQYF.

The V call is TRBV28, the J call TRBJ2-1; 9 bases map to TRBD2. V was clipped by 8 bases and J by 9 bases; unmatched bases: 8. CDR1 and CDR2 from the germline V gene are MDHEN and SYDVKM. The CDR3 sequence is 13 residues long. The CDR3 loop is CASGASGKIEQFF. The CDR3 nucleotides are TGTGCCAGCGGTGCTAGCGGGAAGATTGAGCAGTTCTTC.

The chain uses TRBV2 and TRBJ2-7; D possibly corresponds to TRBD1 (6 bases). CDR3 length: 13 residues. Germline CDR1 reads SNHLY; CDR2 reads FYNNEI. The V end was cut by 7 bases, the J end by 2 bases, with 12 bases between. The CDR3 DNA reads TGTGCCAGCAACGACAGGCTGACCTACGAGCAGTACTTC. Its translation: CASNDRLTYEQYF.

The chain carries TRBV19 and TRBJ1-6; D remains unclear. CDR1 LNHDA and CDR2 SQIVND come from the germline V gene (reference sequence). V was cut by 10 bases and J by 6 bases, with 13 bases left in between. The CDR3 runs to 13 residues. The CDR3 loop is CATSTEGNSPLHF. The CDR3 region has the DNA TGTGCCACTTCCACCGAGGGTAATTCACCCCTCCACTTT. Filled out from reference TRBV19 and TRBJ1-6, the complete variable domain reads DGGITQSPKYLFRKEGQNVTLSCEQNLNHDAMYWYRQDPGQGLRLIYYSQIVNDFQKGDIAEGYSVSREKKESFPLTVTSAQKNPTAFYLCATSTEGNSPLHFGNGTRLTVT.

The chain uses TRBV5-1 and TRBJ2-7, with 7 bases fitting TRBD1. Germline loops: CDR1 SGHRS, CDR2 YFSETQ. The CDR3 has 14 residues. V lost 0 bases, J lost 2 bases, and 2 bases stayed unmatched. CDR3 sequence: CASSLGTGPYEQYF. In nucleotides, the CDR3 is TGCGCCAGCAGCTTGGGGACAGGCCCCTACGAGCAGTACTTC.

The genes are TRBV4-2 and TRBJ2-3, with 9 bases identical to TRBD1. The junction had 2 bases not matched to a gene; V was cut back by 1 base and J by 0 bases. The CDR3 spans 16 residues. Germline V lookup: CDR1 LGHNA, CDR2 YNFKEQ. CDR3 sequence: CASSQGTGASTDTQYF. DNA for the CDR3: TGTGCCAGCAGCCAAGGGACAGGGGCTAGCACAGATACGCAGTATTTT.

The V gene is TRBV12-1, the J gene TRBJ2-7; the table's D call TRBD1 went unverified against the DNA. TRBV12-1 is a known pseudogene. The CDR3 consists of 12 residues. The CDR3 loop reads CASSLQGYEQYF. The CDR3 DNA is TGTGCCAGCAGCCTACAGGGGTACGAGCAGTACTTC.

The V and J genes are TRBV11-2 and TRBJ2-7, with 7 bases that match TRBD1. V was clipped by 5 bases and J by 6 bases; unmatched bases: 7. The CDR3 loop spans 13 amino acids. Per germline, CDR1 SGHAT and CDR2 FQNNGV. The CDR3 sequence is CASSDSRGREQYF. The CDR3 DNA reads as TGTGCCAGCAGCGACTCTAGGGGGCGCGAGCAGTACTTC.

The V and J genes are TRBV6-4 and TRBJ1-2; a possible D gene is TRBD1 (5 bases). The CDR3 consists of 16 residues. V lost 0 bases to trimming and J lost 1 base, with 12 bases between them. Germline assignment: CDR1 MRHNA and CDR2 SNTAGT. CDR3 nucleotides: TGTGCCAGCAGTGACTCGTGGACACCAAATAACTATGGCTACACCTTC. Translated, it gives CASSDSWTPNNYGYTF.

This chain links TRBV28 with TRBJ1-2; TRBD1 might be the D (5 bases). Trimming removed 5 bases from V and 5 bases from J, with 6 bases in between. The length of the CDR3 is 11 residues. Germline CDR1 is MDHEN and CDR2 is SYDVKM. CDR3 sequence: CASSDRYGYTF. The CDR3 DNA is TGTGCCAGCAGTGACAGATATGGCTACACCTTC.

The chain joins TRBV19 to TRBJ2-5, with D possibly TRBD2 on 7 matching bases. CDR1 LNHDA and CDR2 SQIVND come from the germline V gene (reference sequence). With 4 bases removed from V and 7 bases from J, the gap between germline ends came to 16 bases. CDR3 size: 14 residues. CDR3 region: CASSTTGGRGTQYF. The CDR3 DNA sequence: TGTGCCAGTAGTACCACGGGGGGCCGAGGGACCCAGTACTTC.

This chain links TRBV6-1 with TRBJ2-2; a possible D gene is TRBD2 (7 bases). CDR3 size: 14 residues. V was shortened by 7 bases and J by 5 bases, with 14 bases between the two germline ends. Germline V gives CDR1 MNHNS, CDR2 SASEGT. The CDR3 DNA is TGTGCCAGCACCGAGGGGGGGGGAACCGGGGAGCTGTTTTTT. Its protein is CASTEGGGTGELFF.

V is TRBV29-1 and J is TRBJ2-7; D not resolved. The V gene's germline CDR1 is SQVTM and CDR2 ANQGSEA. V lost 7 bases, J lost 4 bases, and 11 bases lay in between. The CDR3 covers 11 residues. Written as DNA, the CDR3 is TGCAGCGGCCTTACACAATACGAGCAGTACTTC. It specifies CSGLTQYEQYF.

This chain links TRBV7-3 with TRBJ2-1; TRBD2 matches at 9 bases. This CDR3 spans 16 amino acids. J was trimmed by 10 bases and V by 5 bases; bases with no gene match: 15. Germline assignment: CDR1 SGHTA and CDR2 FQGTGA. The CDR3 DNA reads TGTGCCAGCAGCCCTGGAATGGGGCGGGAGGGCCCCGAGCAGTTCTTC. Its protein is CASSPGMGREGPEQFF.

This chain links TRBV13 with TRBJ1-1; TRBD1 aligns across 11 bases. Germline V gene sequence: CDR1 PRHDT, CDR2 FYEKMQ (reference sequence). The CDR3 has 17 amino acids. V dropped 4 bases and J dropped 3; count of bases not matched to a gene: 10. The CDR3 loop reads CASSYRTGGRVDTEAFF. The DNA for the CDR3 is TGTGCCAGCAGCTATAGGACAGGGGGCAGGGTTGACACTGAAGCTTTCTTT.

This chain's CDR3 is CASSQRGLTSSYNEQFF. In DNA, the CDR3 is TGTGCCAGCAGCCAGAGGGGACTCACCTCCTCCTACAATGAGCAGTTCTTC. The rearrangement links TRBV9 to TRBJ2-1, with a tentative D call TRBD2 (6 bases). Trimming pared 4 bases from V and 0 bases from J, leaving 17 bases between. CDR3 size: 17 residues. The germline gives CDR1 SGDLS, CDR2 YYNGEE.

V is TRBV4-2 and J is TRBJ2-7; D might be TRBD1 (6 bases). Germline V CDR1 and CDR2: LGHNA, YNFKEQ. CDR3 length: 16 amino acids. The V end was cut by 1 base, the J end by 0 bases, with 13 bases between. The CDR3 loop reads CASSQGGHPSSYEQYF. CDR3 bases: TGTGCCAGCAGCCAAGGGGGACACCCGAGCTCCTACGAGCAGTACTTC.

The chain uses TRBV7-6 and TRBJ2-5; D possibly corresponds to TRBD1 (6 bases). The germline V and J ends were trimmed by 3 bases and 0 bases, with 14 bases remaining between them. This CDR3 has 16 amino acids. From germline, CDR1 is SGHVS and CDR2 FNYEAQ. This CDR3 is CASSFDITGYQETQYF. The CDR3, as DNA: TGTGCCAGCAGCTTCGACATCACAGGGTACCAAGAGACCCAGTACTTC.

This sequence joins TRBV5-1 and TRBJ2-7, with D tentatively TRBD1 (6 bases). The CDR3 length is 13 residues. V gave up 5 bases and J gave up 6 bases, with 15 bases separating them. Germline-derived CDR1 and CDR2 are SGHRS and YFSETQ. CDR3 coding DNA: TGCGCCAGCAGGTATATACAGGGATCCGAGCAGTACTTC. It is translated as CASRYIQGSEQYF.

This clone has only a few counts. This chain uses TRBV16 with TRBJ2-5; D possibly corresponds to TRBD2 (6 bases). The CDR3 has 15 amino acids. CDR1 and CDR2 from the germline V gene are KGHSY and FQNENV. Trimming removed 0 bases from V and 2 bases from J, with 10 bases in between. CDR3 bases: TGTGCCAGCAGCCAATCAAGGGGAGGTCAAGAGACCCAGTACTTC. It translates to CASSQSRGGQETQYF. The whole variable domain, remainder taken from reference TRBV16 and TRBJ2-5, is GEEVAQTPKHLVRGEGQKAKLYCAPIKGHSYVFWYQQVLKNEFKFLISFQNENVFDETGMPKERFSAKCLPNSPCSLEIQATKLEDSAVYFCASSQSRGGQETQYFGPGTRLLVL.